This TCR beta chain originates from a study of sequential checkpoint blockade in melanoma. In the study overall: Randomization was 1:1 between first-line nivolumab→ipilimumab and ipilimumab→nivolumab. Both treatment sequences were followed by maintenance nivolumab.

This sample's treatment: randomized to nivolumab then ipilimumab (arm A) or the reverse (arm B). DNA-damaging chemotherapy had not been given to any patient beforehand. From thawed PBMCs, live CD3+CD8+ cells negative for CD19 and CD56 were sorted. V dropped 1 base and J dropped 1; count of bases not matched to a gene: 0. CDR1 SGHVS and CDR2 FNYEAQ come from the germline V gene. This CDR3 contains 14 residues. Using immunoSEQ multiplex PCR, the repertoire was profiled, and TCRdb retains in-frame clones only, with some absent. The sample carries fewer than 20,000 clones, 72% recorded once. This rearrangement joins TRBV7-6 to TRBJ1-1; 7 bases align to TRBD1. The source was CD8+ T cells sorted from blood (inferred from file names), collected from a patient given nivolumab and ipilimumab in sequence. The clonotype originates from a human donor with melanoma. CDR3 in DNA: TGTGCCAGCAGCTTAGACAGGGGGAACACTGAAGCTTTCTTT. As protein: CASSLDRGNTEAFF.